This T cell receptor beta chain was captured in a study of blood T cell repertoires in COVID-19. At the level of the study: The origin of the acute and convalescent COVID-19 samples was the United States, Italy and Spain. PBMCs, B-cell-depleted T cells, or T cells provided the cDNA or gDNA that made up the material.

Clones were sequenced by immunoSEQ multiplex PCR, and TCRdb holds only the in-frame ones, with some missing. The sample consists of 280,000 or so clones, roughly 86% of them appearing once. Germline V gives CDR1 SGHDT, CDR2 YYEEEE. CDR3 length: 15 amino acids. Deletions cut 7 bases from V and 0 bases from J, with 13 bases between. Sequenced sample: peripheral blood. The source of this sequence is a woman between 25 and 40 years old who had recovered from COVID-19. V is TRBV5-6 and J is TRBJ1-4; D gene ambiguous. CDR3 DNA sequence: TGTGCCAGCCAACGTACAGTTGCAACTAATGAAAAACTGTTTTTT. Protein sequence: CASQRTVATNEKLFF.